This passage covers 8 T cell receptor beta chains from one sample sequenced in a study of blood T cell repertoires in COVID-19. Data came from immunoSEQ multiplex PCR; TCRdb stores just in-frame clones and leaves some out. The sample consists of roughly 250,000 clones, 88% of them appearing once. Sequencing used PBMCs or T cells enriched from blood (not recorded which). These receptors were taken from a woman aged 40 to 55 who had been exposed to COVID-19.

The chain employs TRBV27 and TRBJ2-7; TRBD1 might be the D (6 bases). V was shortened by 8 bases and J by 8 bases, with 22 bases between the two germline ends. The CDR3 is 14 residues long. Germline V gene lookup returns CDR1 MNHEY and CDR2 SMNVEV (reference sequence). The CDR3, as DNA: TGTGCCAGCGCCCTTGGAACAGGGAATTTCAAGCAGTACTTC. Translated, it gives CASALGTGNFKQYF.

In this sample, this clone turned up once. This rearrangement joins TRBV30 to TRBJ2-7; a weak D match, TRBD2 (6 bases). V dropped 7 bases and J dropped 3 bases, with 13 bases sitting between them. Germline-derived CDR1 and CDR2 are GTSNPN and SVGIG (reference sequence). The CDR3 is 12 amino acids. DNA for the CDR3: TGTGCCTCCCGGGACTTAAACTACGAGCAGTACTTC. Its protein is CASRDLNYEQYF.

This chain connects TRBV27 to TRBJ2-6, with D uncertain. The V and J ends lost 4 bases and 3 bases respectively, with 7 bases between them. Germline V lookup: CDR1 MNHEY, CDR2 SMNVEV (reference sequence). CDR3 length: 14 residues. As DNA, the CDR3 is TGTGCCAGCAGTTCGGTAATTGGGGCCAACGTCCTGACTTTC. Translated, it gives CASSSVIGANVLTF.

The chain recombines TRBV14 with TRBJ1-1; unclear D gene. The CDR3 has 15 amino acids. Germline assignment: CDR1 SGHDN and CDR2 FVKESK. Trimming cost V 1 base and J 1 base, with 10 bases left between them. CDR3 nucleotides: TGTGCCAGCAGCCAAGGAGGCAGCAAGAACACTGAAGCTTTCTTT. Protein sequence: CASSQGGSKNTEAFF.

The chain is built from TRBV7-3 and TRBJ2-3, with 7 bases lining up with TRBD2. CDR1 and CDR2 from the germline V gene are SGHTA and FQGTGA. V lost 4 bases, J lost 0 bases, and 4 bases stayed unmatched. This CDR3 has 15 residues. CDR3 amino acids: CASSSSRESTDTQYF. CDR3 sequence (DNA): TGTGCCAGCAGCTCCTCGCGGGAGAGCACAGATACGCAGTATTTT.

This chain joins TRBV6-5 and TRBJ1-1, with D unclear. This CDR3 region has 13 residues. V was pared by 0 bases and J by 2 bases, with 4 bases between. The germline V gene has CDR1 MNHEY and CDR2 SVGAGI. The CDR3 region is CASSYSTNTEAFF. The CDR3 DNA follows: TGTGCCAGCAGTTACTCGACTAACACTGAAGCTTTCTTT.

This chain joins TRBV9 and TRBJ1-6; perhaps TRBD1 as D (6 bases). From germline, CDR1 is SGDLS and CDR2 YYNGEE. Trimming cost V 0 bases and J 5 bases, with 6 bases left between them. The CDR3 covers 14 residues. This chain's CDR3 is CASSVGTDNSPLHF. The DNA for the CDR3 is TGTGCCAGCAGCGTAGGGACAGATAATTCACCCCTCCACTTT.

The chain joins TRBV29-1 to TRBJ2-2, with D possibly TRBD2 on 5 matching bases. V shed 5 bases and J shed 5 bases, with 12 bases lying between them. CDR1 SQVTM and CDR2 ANQGSEA come from the germline V gene. The CDR3 extends over 13 amino acids. CDR3 DNA sequence: TGCAGCGTTCCCCGGTCGGGAACCGGGGAGCTGTTTTTT. It yields the protein CSVPRSGTGELFF.